Listed below are T cell receptor beta chains from one sample, sequenced in a study of Graves' ophthalmopathy and Graves' hyperthyroidism. In TCRdb, the multiplex PCR reads were re-called with MiXCR into one record per CDR3 protein. The top ten clones hold around 4.6% of a sample with a few hundred thousand distinct CDR3 sequences, just under 40% of them seen once. The sample taken for sequencing was peripheral blood or thyroid tissue (not recorded which). These receptors were obtained from an adult man with Graves' hyperthyroidism. Both conserved end residues are trimmed from each CDR3.

v_gene: TRBV6-6
j_gene: TRBJ1-2
CDR3aa: ASGENRQVGYGYT

v_gene: TRBV29-1
j_gene: TRBJ2-5
CDR3aa: SVEDHRGEETQY

v_gene: TRBV7-9
j_gene: TRBJ2-7
CDR3aa: ASRVSRAGATYEQY

v_gene: TRBV9
j_gene: TRBJ1-5
CDR3aa: ASSVGPNSNQPQH

v_gene: TRBV29-1
j_gene: TRBJ1-2
CDR3aa: SPGQLYGYT

v_gene: TRBV19
j_gene: TRBJ2-5
CDR3aa: ASRRDSEETQY

v_gene: TRBV5-1
j_gene: TRBJ1-2
CDR3aa: ASSPDGTTYYGYT

v_gene: TRBV10-3
j_gene: TRBJ1-5
CDR3aa: ASSGGTVYSNQPQH

v_gene: TRBV5-6
j_gene: TRBJ1-1
CDR3aa: ASGLVRVGGNTEAF

v_gene: TRBV7-9
j_gene: TRBJ2-7
CDR3aa: ASSSGTGKEQY

v_gene: TRBV5-1
j_gene: TRBJ1-6
CDR3aa: ASSLGQVDSPLH

v_gene: TRBV7-9
j_gene: TRBJ2-7
CDR3aa: ASSSGGDYEQY

v_gene: TRBV7-9
j_gene: TRBJ1-4
CDR3aa: ASSIEGPDEKLF

v_gene: TRBV6-2/TRBV6-3
j_gene: TRBJ1-3
CDR3aa: ASISTGWSGNTIY

v_gene: TRBV10-3
j_gene: TRBJ2-2
CDR3aa: AISVIQRGDTGELF

v_gene: TRBV6-5
j_gene: TRBJ1-4
CDR3aa: ASSDRQAIHEKLF

v_gene: TRBV15
j_gene: TRBJ1-4
CDR3aa: ATSREDLNEKLF

v_gene: TRBV10-3
j_gene: TRBJ2-3
CDR3aa: AIRGTSGSTDTQY

v_gene: TRBV7-9
j_gene: TRBJ2-7
CDR3aa: ASSSLRWGGAGPHYEQY

v_gene: TRBV7-9
j_gene: TRBJ1-4
CDR3aa: ASSHRDTEKLF

v_gene: TRBV2
j_gene: TRBJ1-5
CDR3aa: ASYRDRARRQPQH

v_gene: TRBV11-2
j_gene: TRBJ2-3
CDR3aa: ASSHQTGSTDTQY

v_gene: TRBV7-2
j_gene: -
CDR3aa: ASSLPGLAGYEQF

v_gene: TRBV20-1
j_gene: TRBJ2-7
CDR3aa: SAGDRLGLAGAHEQY

v_gene: TRBV6-6
j_gene: TRBJ2-7
CDR3aa: ASRRQGEGYEQY

v_gene: TRBV5-1
j_gene: TRBJ1-1
CDR3aa: ASSLTGHTEAF

v_gene: TRBV2
j_gene: TRBJ1-4
CDR3aa: ASGGQGHEKLF

v_gene: TRBV20-1
j_gene: TRBJ2-7
CDR3aa: SASGASGRTGEQY

v_gene: TRBV2
j_gene: TRBJ2-7
CDR3aa: ASSDSSQTYEQY

v_gene: TRBV2
j_gene: TRBJ1-1
CDR3aa: ASSVRGQRSEAF

v_gene: TRBV29-1
j_gene: TRBJ2-2
CDR3aa: SSTYIGELF

v_gene: TRBV6-5
j_gene: TRBJ2-7
CDR3aa: ASSFPGGSGEQY

v_gene: TRBV15
j_gene: TRBJ1-4
CDR3aa: ATSAGQGRTNEKLF

v_gene: TRBV20-1
j_gene: TRBJ1-1
CDR3aa: SAKPGANTEAF

v_gene: TRBV4-1
j_gene: TRBJ1-1
CDR3aa: ASSQGDRGYTEAF

v_gene: TRBV5-1
j_gene: TRBJ1-5
CDR3aa: ASSFLGQGNGNQPQH

v_gene: TRBV20-1
j_gene: TRBJ2-7
CDR3aa: SASRQGAAYEQY

v_gene: TRBV29-1
j_gene: TRBJ2-5
CDR3aa: SVLGGGMETQY

v_gene: TRBV7-2
j_gene: TRBJ1-5
CDR3aa: ASSLGGAINQPQH

v_gene: TRBV20-1
j_gene: TRBJ1-4
CDR3aa: SARERGRSTNEKLF

v_gene: TRBV5-4
j_gene: TRBJ1-1
CDR3aa: ASSPEGQWTLEAF

v_gene: TRBV10-3
j_gene: TRBJ2-3
CDR3aa: ATWTSDTQY

v_gene: TRBV12-3/TRBV12-4
j_gene: TRBJ2-7
CDR3aa: ASSPATGKSSYEQY

v_gene: TRBV2
j_gene: TRBJ1-3
CDR3aa: ASSVGRNTIY

v_gene: TRBV27
j_gene: TRBJ1-1
CDR3aa: ASSRTPRVQAF

v_gene: TRBV5-4
j_gene: TRBJ2-7
CDR3aa: ASSVHGTDYEQY

v_gene: TRBV12-3/TRBV12-4
j_gene: TRBJ2-5
CDR3aa: ASSFPQTGTQY

v_gene: TRBV7-9
j_gene: TRBJ1-1
CDR3aa: ASSNRQESNTEAF

v_gene: TRBV20-1
j_gene: TRBJ1-1
CDR3aa: SATGSETGKAF

v_gene: TRBV7-2
j_gene: TRBJ1-3
CDR3aa: ASSPGQNSGNTIY

v_gene: TRBV7-9
j_gene: TRBJ2-1
CDR3aa: ASSWSGSSYNEQF